This TCR beta chain was identified in a study of blood T cells in healthy people across ages. It was with a sample-barcoded 5' primer and a J-beta primer mix that a second PCR of roughly 7 to 12 cycles was run. TCRdb used MiXCR to reprocess the 5' RACE reads, holding one entry per CDR3 protein. This table has under 1,000,000 distinct CDR3 sequences, roughly 35% appearing once. J lost 4 bases, V lost 4 bases, and 2 bases had no gene match. This CDR3 comprises 15 residues. V gene TRBV12-3 or TRBV12-4 combines with J gene TRBJ2-6; 9 nucleotides align to TRBD1. The specimen sequenced was blood. The clonotype was recovered from a man younger than 35 in good health. CDR3 coding DNA: TGTGCCAGCAGTTACAGGGGGCGCGGGGCCAACGTCCTGACTTTC. Translating gives CASSYRGRGANVLTF.